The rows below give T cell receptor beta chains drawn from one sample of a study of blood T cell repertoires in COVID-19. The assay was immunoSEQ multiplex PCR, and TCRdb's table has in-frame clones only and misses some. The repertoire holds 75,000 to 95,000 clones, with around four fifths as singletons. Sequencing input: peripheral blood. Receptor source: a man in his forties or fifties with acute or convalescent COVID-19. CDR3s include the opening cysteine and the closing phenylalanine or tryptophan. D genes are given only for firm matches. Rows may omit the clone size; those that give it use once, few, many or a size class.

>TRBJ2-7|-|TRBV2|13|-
TGTGCCAGCAGTGCTCGGCAGGAGGGTGAGCAGTACTTC
CASSARQEGEQYF
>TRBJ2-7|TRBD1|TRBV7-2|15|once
TGTGCCAGCAGCTTAGGACAGGGGTACTCCTACGAGCAGTACTTC
CASSLGQGYSYEQYF
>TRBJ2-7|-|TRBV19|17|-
TGTGCCAGTAGTATAGCATTGGACATTAAGGCCCCCTACGAGCAGTACTTC
CASSIALDIKAPYEQYF
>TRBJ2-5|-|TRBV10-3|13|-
TGTGCCATCAGTGAAAGTCCAGAAGAGACCCAGTACTTC
CAISESPEETQYF
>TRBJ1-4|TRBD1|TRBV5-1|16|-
TGCGCCAGCAGCTTTACAGGGGGGAGAACTAATGAAAAACTGTTTTTT
CASSFTGGRTNEKLFF
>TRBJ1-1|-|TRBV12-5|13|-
TGTGCTAGTGGTTTGGTACTATGGTCTGAAGCTTTCTTT
CASGLVLWSEAFF
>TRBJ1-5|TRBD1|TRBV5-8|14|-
TGTGCCAGCAGCTCCAGGACAGGGAATCAGCCCCAGCATTTT
CASSSRTGNQPQHF
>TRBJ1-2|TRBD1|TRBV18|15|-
TGTGCCAGCTCACCTGGACAGGGCCGGAACTATGGCTACACCTTC
CASSPGQGRNYGYTF
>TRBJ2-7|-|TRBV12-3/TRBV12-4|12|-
TGTGCCAGCAGTTTAACGGGCTACGAGCAGTACTTC
CASSLTGYEQYF
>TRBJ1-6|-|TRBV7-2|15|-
TGTGCCAGCAGCCCGCAGGGGTCCTATAATTCACCCCTCCACTTT
CASSPQGSYNSPLHF
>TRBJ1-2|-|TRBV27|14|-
TGTGCCAGCAGTTTAGGGCAGGGGATCTATGGCTACACCTTC
CASSLGQGIYGYTF
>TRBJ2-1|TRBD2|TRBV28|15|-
TGTGCCAGCAGCCTGGGACTAGCGGGAGACAATGAGCAGTTCTTC
CASSLGLAGDNEQFF
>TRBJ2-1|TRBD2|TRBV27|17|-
TGTGCCAGCAGTCCTCAAACGACTAGCCTGCCCTACAATGAGCAGTTCTTC
CASSPQTTSLPYNEQFF
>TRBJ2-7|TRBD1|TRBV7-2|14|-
TGTGCCAGCAGCTTAGACAGGGGCTCCTACGAGCAGTACTTC
CASSLDRGSYEQYF
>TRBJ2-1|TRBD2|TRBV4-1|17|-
TGCGCCAGCAGCCAAGTGACAAGTCTAGCGGGGGCGGGGGAGCAGTTCTTC
CASSQVTSLAGAGEQFF
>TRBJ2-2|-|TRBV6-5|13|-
TGTGCCAGCACTCAGGGGAACACCGGGGAGCTGTTTTTT
CASTQGNTGELFF
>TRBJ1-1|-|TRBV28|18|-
TGTGCCAGCAGTTGGCCCTCGGGAACCAAAGGGCAGAACACTGAAGCTTTCTTT
CASSWPSGTKGQNTEAFF